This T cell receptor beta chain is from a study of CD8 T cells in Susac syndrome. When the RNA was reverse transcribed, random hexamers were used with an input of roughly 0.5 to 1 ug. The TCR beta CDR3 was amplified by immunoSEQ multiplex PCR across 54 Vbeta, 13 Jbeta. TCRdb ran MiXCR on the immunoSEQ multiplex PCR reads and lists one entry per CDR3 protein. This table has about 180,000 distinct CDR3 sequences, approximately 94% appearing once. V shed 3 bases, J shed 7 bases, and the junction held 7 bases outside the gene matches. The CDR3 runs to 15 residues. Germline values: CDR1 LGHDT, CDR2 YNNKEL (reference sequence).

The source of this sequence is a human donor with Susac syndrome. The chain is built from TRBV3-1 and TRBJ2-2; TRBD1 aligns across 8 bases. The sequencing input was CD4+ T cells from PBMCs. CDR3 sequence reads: CASSHGQGVGGELFF. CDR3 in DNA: TGTGCCAGCAGCCACGGACAGGGAGTAGGCGGGGAGCTGTTTTTT.